The clone carrying this T cell receptor beta chain showed up just a few times. What it binds is not known. The length of the CDR3 is 17 residues. Germline values: CDR1 DFQATT, CDR2 SNEGSKA (reference sequence). V lost 5 bases and J 6 bases, leaving 26 bases between the germline ends. This sample was included in a study of blood T cells in healthy people across ages. General observations from the study: Donor CMV status was unknown, possibly confounding expanded clonotype changes. Estimated diversity that came from one million T cells was considered an underestimate. Roughly linearly, TCR beta diversity per million T cells fell as age increased.

Then a second PCR, running roughly 7 to 11 cycles, was carried out with a sample-barcoded 5' primer and a J-beta primer mix. Tagging of each cDNA molecule was performed by a template-switch adaptor with 12 random nucleotides. TCRdb reanalysed the 5' RACE reads using MiXCR and keeps one entry per CDR3 protein. This sample has 1.6 million or so distinct CDR3 sequences, with almost 35% found just once. The sequence derives from a woman in her 30s in good health. The chain uses TRBV20-1 and TRBJ1-5; D ambiguous. The sequenced sample consisted of blood. The chain's CDR3 is CSADYGPPKRGGQPQHF. CDR3 DNA sequence: TGCAGTGCTGACTACGGGCCACCGAAGCGTGGTGGTCAGCCCCAGCATTTT.